This is a list of T cell receptor beta chains from one sample in a study of T cell repertoires and Cas9 in healthy adults. Only in-frame clones appear in the TCRdb table, and some are missing; sequencing was by immunoSEQ multiplex PCR. The sample holds 15,000 or so clones, about 89% seen once. Material for sequencing was Tregs (CD4+, CD25+, CD127-, CD137-, CD154-) from PBMCs; culture status not recorded. These receptors came from a human donor in good health. CDR3s include the opening cysteine and the closing phenylalanine or tryptophan. Fields, in order: clone size, D gene, V gene, J gene, CDR3 DNA, CDR3 protein. A D gene is named only where the DNA matches it firmly. Rows may omit the clone size; those that give it use once, few, many or a size class.

few	.	TRBV6-6	TRBJ2-7	TGTGCCAGCAGTTTTCTGGGCGGATCCTACGAGCAGTACTTC	CASSFLGGSYEQYF
.	.	TRBV29-1	TRBJ2-3	TGCAGCGTTGATGGTCTAGCTACAGATACGCAGTATTTT	CSVDGLATDTQYF
.	TRBD1	TRBV5-1	TRBJ1-5	TGCGCCAGCAGCCCCGGGACAGTCGGTCAGCCCCAGCATTTT	CASSPGTVGQPQHF
.	.	TRBV6-5	TRBJ1-3	TGTGCCAGCAGTGGCAGCTCTGGAAACACCATATATTTT	CASSGSSGNTIYF
.	.	TRBV11-2	TRBJ1-3	TGTGCCAGCAGCTTAGTTGCATTCTCTGGAAACACCATATATTTT	CASSLVAFSGNTIYF
.	TRBD1	TRBV6-6	TRBJ1-2	TGTGCCAGCAGTCCCTCCGGGACAGGATCATATGGCTACACCTTC	CASSPSGTGSYGYTF
.	.	TRBV15	TRBJ1-1	TGTGCCACCAGCAGGGCAGTTTCCCCTACTAACACTGAAGCTTTCTTT	CATSRAVSPTNTEAFF
.	.	TRBV4-1	TRBJ1-1	TGCGCCAGCAGCCAAGTGGCACAGGGTGCCACTGAAGCTTTCTTT	CASSQVAQGATEAFF
once	TRBD1	TRBV11-2	TRBJ2-1	TGTGCCAGCAGCTCCTGGACAGGGAGAGAGCAGTTCTTC	CASSSWTGREQFF
.	.	TRBV4-2	TRBJ1-2	TGTGCCAGCAGCCAAGATGCCAATGACTATGGCTACACCTTC	CASSQDANDYGYTF
.	.	TRBV28	TRBJ1-1	TGTGCCAGCAGTTTTTCGGGGGGCCGGGACACTGAAGCTTTCTTT	CASSFSGGRDTEAFF